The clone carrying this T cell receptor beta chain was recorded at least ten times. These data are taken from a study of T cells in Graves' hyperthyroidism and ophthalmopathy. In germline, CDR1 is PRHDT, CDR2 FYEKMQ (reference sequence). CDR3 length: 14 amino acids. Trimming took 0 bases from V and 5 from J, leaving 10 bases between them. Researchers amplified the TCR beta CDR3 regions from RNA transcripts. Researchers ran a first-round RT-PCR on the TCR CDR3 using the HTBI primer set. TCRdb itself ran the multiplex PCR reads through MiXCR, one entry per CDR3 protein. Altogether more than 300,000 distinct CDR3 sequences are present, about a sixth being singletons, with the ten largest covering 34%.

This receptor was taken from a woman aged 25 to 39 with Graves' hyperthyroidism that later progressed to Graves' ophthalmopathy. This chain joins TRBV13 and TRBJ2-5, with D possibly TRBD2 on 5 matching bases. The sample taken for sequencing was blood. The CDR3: CASSLGRGEETQYF. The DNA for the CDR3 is TGTGCCAGCAGCTTAGGCCGGGGTGAGGAGACCCAGTACTTC.